These T cell receptor beta chains were read from a single sample in a study of shared T cell receptors in the human thymus. The assay was immunoSEQ multiplex PCR, and TCRdb's table has in-frame clones only and misses some. The sample yields roughly 700,000 clones, approximately 90% seen once. Another study also made use of these data, one on human thymus T cells.

Source material: thymocytes. These receptors were collected from a boy under two years old with a congenital heart defect. Each CDR3 is given with its conserved first and last residue. D genes are given only for firm matches. Some rows have no size entry. The others give once, few or many, or a class for an expanded clone.

V	J	D	size	DNA	CDR3
TRBV6-5	TRBJ2-7	.	.	TGTGCCAGCAGTTACTGGGAGGGGGAGTTTTACGAGCAGTACTTC	CASSYWEGEFYEQYF
TRBV6-6	TRBJ2-7	TRBD1	.	TGTGCCAGCAGTTACTTGGGGACAGGGGGCAACGAGCAGTACTTC	CASSYLGTGGNEQYF
TRBV18	TRBJ2-7	TRBD2	.	TGTGCCAGCTCACCACCCCCTAGCGGGAGCTTCTACGAGCAGTACTTC	CASSPPPSGSFYEQYF
TRBV7-8	TRBJ2-3	TRBD2	.	TGTGCCAGCAGCTGTGACGGGAGGATCCCTCCCGATACGCAGTATTTT	CASSCDGRIPPDTQYF
TRBV7-8	TRBJ2-5	TRBD2	.	TGTGCCAGCAGCCCGGGACTAGCGGGAATTCAAGAGACCCAGTACTTC	CASSPGLAGIQETQYF
TRBV28	TRBJ2-5	TRBD1	.	TGTGCCAGCAGTCCCTTCCAAACAGGGGCCCCATTGGGGGAGACCCAGTACTTC	CASSPFQTGAPLGETQYF
TRBV6-1	TRBJ1-5	.	.	TGTGCCAGCAGTGAAAGGGGCGGGGATCAGCCCCAGCATTTT	CASSERGGDQPQHF
TRBV7-2	TRBJ2-1	TRBD2	once	TGTGCCAGCAGCTCCAGCCCTCGGCTAGCGGGTTACAATGAGCAGTTCTTC	CASSSSPRLAGYNEQFF
TRBV28	TRBJ2-7	.	.	TGTGCCAGCGTCCGGGGCGGGGCGTGCGAGCAGTACTTC	CASVRGGACEQYF
TRBV15	TRBJ1-4	TRBD1	.	TGTGCCACCAGCCGGGACAGGGGGCGTCAAAGGCTGTTTTTT	CATSRDRGRQRLFF
TRBV5-1	TRBJ2-3	.	few	TGCGCCAGCCCCGTAAATCCTCGCACAGATACGCAGTATTTT	CASPVNPRTDTQYF
TRBV27	TRBJ1-6	.	.	TGTGCCAGCAGTTTATCGGCCGCTTACTATAATTCACCCCTCCACTTT	CASSLSAAYYNSPLHF
TRBV6-1	TRBJ1-2	.	.	TGTGCCAGCAGGGACTCCCGGACAGTGGGCGGCTACACCTTC	CASRDSRTVGGYTF
TRBV29-1	TRBJ1-1	.	.	TGCAGCGTTGCAGGACTTAACACTGAAGCTTTCTTT	CSVAGLNTEAFF
TRBV4-3	TRBJ2-1	TRBD2	few	TGCGCCAGCAGCCAAGATTTCGGCCTAGCGGTCAGAAGCTCCTACAATGAGCAGTTCTTC	CASSQDFGLAVRSSYNEQFF
TRBV19	TRBJ2-1	TRBD2	.	TGTGCCAGCCCACTATGGACTAGCGGTATTCCATGGAGCTCCTACAATGAGCAGTTCTTC	CASPLWTSGIPWSSYNEQFF
TRBV7-3	TRBJ2-7	.	.	TGTGCCAGCAGGATAAACTTAAGACGGGAACCCTCCTACGAGCAGTACTTC	CASRINLRREPSYEQYF
TRBV28	TRBJ2-4	TRBD2	.	TGTGCCAGCAGTTTATCAGGGACTAGCGGGAGGGCTGAGAACATTCAGTACTTC	CASSLSGTSGRAENIQYF
TRBV6-1	TRBJ1-3	.	.	TGTGCCAGCAGTGAAGCGCATCGGGGCTCTGGAAACACCATATATTTT	CASSEAHRGSGNTIYF
TRBV4-1	TRBJ2-3	TRBD2	.	TGCGCCAGCAGCCAAGACCCGCTAGCGGGAGGGTTCACAGATACGCAGTATTTT	CASSQDPLAGGFTDTQYF
TRBV29-1	TRBJ2-1	TRBD2	.	TGCAGCGTTGAAGGGACTAGCGGGAGCCTAATAGGGTCCTACAATGAGCAGTTCTTC	CSVEGTSGSLIGSYNEQFF
TRBV7-9	TRBJ2-7	TRBD2	few	TGTGCCAGCAGCCCGGGACTAGCGGGGATCTCCTACGAGCAGTACTTC	CASSPGLAGISYEQYF
TRBV14	TRBJ2-2	TRBD1	.	TGTGCCAGCAGCCAAAATCCTACCGGGACAGGGGGCGTTCAGGGCACCGGGGAGCTGTTTTTT	CASSQNPTGTGGVQGTGELFF
TRBV6-5	TRBJ2-5	TRBD2	.	TGTGCCAGCAGTTACTACGCTAGCGGCTCCCAGATGGAGCAGTACTTC	CASSYYASGSQMEQYF
TRBV9	TRBJ2-1	TRBD2	.	TGTGCCAGCAGCGTAGGGGGTAGCGGGGTAAATTACAATGAGCAGTTCTTC	CASSVGGSGVNYNEQFF
TRBV4-3	TRBJ1-1	.	.	TGCGCCAGCAGCCAAGCTACAGCCTCGAACACTGAAGCTTTCTTT	CASSQATASNTEAFF
TRBV4-3	TRBJ2-7	.	.	TGCGCCAGCAGCCCCGAGCGCGGGGGCCACGAGCAGTACTTC	CASSPERGGHEQYF
TRBV7-9	TRBJ1-4	.	once	TGTGCCAGCAGCCGGGAACAGTGGGATCCTGAAAAACTGTTTTTT	CASSREQWDPEKLFF
TRBV2	TRBJ2-7	TRBD1	.	TGTGCCAGAGAGGGGGCAGGGCGGGCCGAGCAGTACTTC	CAREGAGRAEQYF
TRBV19	TRBJ2-1	.	.	TGTGCCAGTAGTATAGTGTCGGCGGGGGCTTACAATGAGCAGTTCTTC	CASSIVSAGAYNEQFF
TRBV2	TRBJ1-1	TRBD1	.	TGTGCCAGCAGTCCCGGGGACAGGGACACTGAAGCTTTCTTT	CASSPGDRDTEAFF
TRBV7-8	TRBJ2-5	.	.	TGTGCCAGCAGCTCCCGAGTGGAGGCGGTTCAAGAGACCCAGTACTTC	CASSSRVEAVQETQYF
TRBV19	TRBJ2-1	TRBD2	once	TGTGCCAGTAGTATAGGTAATAGCGGGAGAACGAATGAGCAGTTCTTC	CASSIGNSGRTNEQFF
TRBV5-4	TRBJ2-7	TRBD1	.	TGTGCCAGCAGCTCGCCGGGACAGGGGACCTACGAGCAGTACTTC	CASSSPGQGTYEQYF
TRBV27	TRBJ2-3	TRBD2	.	TGTGCCAGCAGTTTATCCCTCCTGGGAGGGAGCGGGGGGGGCACAGATACGCAGTATTTT	CASSLSLLGGSGGGTDTQYF
TRBV5-5	TRBJ2-7	.	.	TGTGCCAGCAGCTTGTCGGGTAACGAGCAGTACTTC	CASSLSGNEQYF
TRBV4-2	TRBJ1-3	.	few	TGTGCCAGCAGCCAGGGAGACACCATATATTTT	CASSQGDTIYF
TRBV15	TRBJ1-4	TRBD1	.	TGTGCCACCTACCGGACAGGGGGCGTTGAAAAACTGTTTTTT	CATYRTGGVEKLFF
TRBV5-4	TRBJ1-2	TRBD1	.	TGTGCCAGCAGCTTGGCACCCCAGGGGGCAAATTCAAACTATGGCTACACCTTC	CASSLAPQGANSNYGYTF
TRBV7-8	TRBJ2-1	TRBD1	.	TGTGCCAGCAGCATTACAGGGGCCCATGAGCAGTTCTTC	CASSITGAHEQFF
TRBV7-9	TRBJ1-1	TRBD1	few	TGTGCCAGCAGCTTAGCCATTCAACAGGGGCCGAACCAAGCTTTCTTT	CASSLAIQQGPNQAFF
TRBV4-3	TRBJ2-5	.	once	TGCGCCAGCAGCCAGGGCAGGGGTCCGCAAGAGACCCAGTACTTC	CASSQGRGPQETQYF
TRBV4-2	TRBJ1-2	.	.	TGTGCCAGCAGCCAAGAGGCGGGGGAAAACTATGGCTACACCTTC	CASSQEAGENYGYTF
TRBV4-2	TRBJ2-3	TRBD2	.	TGTGCCAGCAGCCCCTGGACTCTTAGCGGGCCAAGCACAGATACGCAGTATTTT	CASSPWTLSGPSTDTQYF
TRBV25-1	TRBJ2-2	TRBD1	.	TGTGCCAGCAGGGCCGGGACAGGGGGTACCGGGGAGCTGTTTTTT	CASRAGTGGTGELFF
TRBV2	TRBJ2-7	TRBD2	.	TGTGCCAGCAGTGAATTGGCGGGAGGGCACGAGCAGTACTTC	CASSELAGGHEQYF
TRBV9	TRBJ2-7	TRBD2	.	TGTGCCAGCAGCGGCTCCGGGACTAGCGGCTACGAGCAGTACTTC	CASSGSGTSGYEQYF
TRBV2	TRBJ2-3	TRBD1	once	TGTGCCAGCAGTGACAGGGGGAAACCAGGACAAACTAGCACAGATACGCAGTATTTT	CASSDRGKPGQTSTDTQYF
TRBV30	TRBJ2-7	.	.	TGTGCCTGGAGTGTACACACAGGCGTTACCTACGAGCAGTACTTC	CAWSVHTGVTYEQYF
TRBV30	TRBJ2-3	.	.	TGTGCCTCATCGCTGCGGTTTCCTAGCACAGATACGCAGTATTTT	CASSLRFPSTDTQYF
TRBV5-8	TRBJ2-2	.	.	TGTGCCAGCAGCCTTGACCGACCGGGACAACGCACCGGGGAGCTGTTTTTT	CASSLDRPGQRTGELFF
TRBV5-1	TRBJ2-3	TRBD2	.	TGCGCCAGCAGTTACTCGGGGGTAGCGGGAGGAGGAGATACGCAGTATTTT	CASSYSGVAGGGDTQYF
TRBV6-6	TRBJ2-3	TRBD1	.	TGTGCCAGCAGGGACAGGGGCACAGATACGCAGTATTTT	CASRDRGTDTQYF
TRBV20-1	TRBJ1-2	.	once	TGCAGTGCTGACAGGCTCTATGGCTACACCTTC	CSADRLYGYTF
TRBV6-5	TRBJ2-7	TRBD1	few	TGTGCCAGCAAGACAGGGAGCTCCTACGAGCAGTACTTC	CASKTGSSYEQYF